The 22 T cell receptor beta chains in this list originate from one sample, sequenced in a study of CXCR3-negative and CXCR3-positive naive CD8 T cells. It was by 5' RACE with UMI labels that the TRB cDNA libraries were prepared. TCRdb re-called the 5' RACE reads; one entry per CDR3 protein, DNA not given. The table lists around 96,000 distinct CDR3 sequences. The specimen was naive CXCR3- CD8+ T cells from blood. Subset given: CD45RO-CCR7+CD27+CD95- naive CD8+ T cells lacking CXCR3 (TNR3-). The source of these receptors is a human donor in good health. Some clones in this sample may be carry-over from other donors' samples.

The rearrangement joins TRBV29-1 to TRBJ1-1; the D call of TRBD1 rests on TCRdb alone, since no DNA is present to check it. Germline V gene lookup returns CDR1 SQVTM and CDR2 ANQGSEA. This CDR3 spans 12 amino acids. The CDR3 region is CSVGQGATEAFF.

CDR3: CASSLALWNEQFF. The chain joins TRBV12-3 or TRBV12-4 to TRBJ2-1. The CDR3 length is 13 residues.

The V and J genes are TRBV12-3 or TRBV12-4 and TRBJ2-7; the D call of TRBD1 rests on TCRdb alone, since no DNA is present to check it. There are 13 residues in the CDR3. CDR3 in amino acids: CASSLAGGHEQYF.

V usage is TRBV19 and J usage is TRBJ2-3. The CDR3 totals 12 residues. Looked up from germline, CDR1 is LNHDA and CDR2 is SQIVND (reference sequence). CDR3 sequence reads: CASKGSTDTQYF.

The chain has TRBV29-1 and TRBJ2-1; the TCRdb call, TRBD1, lacks DNA for checking. Per germline, CDR1 SQVTM and CDR2 ANQGSEA. The CDR3 length is 13 residues. The CDR3 loop reads CSVDGSRGYEQFF.

The chain couples TRBV28 to TRBJ2-1. The germline gives CDR1 MDHEN, CDR2 SYDVKM. This CDR3 has 11 amino acids. This CDR3 is CASSFAREQFF.

V and J are TRBV5-1 and TRBJ1-2. This CDR3 region has 15 residues. Germline CDR1 and CDR2: SGHRS and YFSETQ. The CDR3 reads CASSLEANTYYGYTF.

The chain uses TRBV2 and TRBJ2-3; the TRBD1 assignment by TCRdb is unverifiable without DNA. CDR3 length equals 15 residues. Germline V gene data show CDR1 as SNHLY and CDR2 as FYNNEI. This chain's CDR3 is CASRETGSRTDTQYF.

The chain uses TRBV7-2 and TRBJ2-3; TCRdb calls TRBD1, which cannot be checked without DNA. The CDR3 has 16 amino acids. Germline CDR1 SGHTA, CDR2 FQGNSA. CDR3 protein: CASSPRDRSSSDTQYF. Together with reference TRBV7-2 and TRBJ2-3, the CDR3 gives the full variable domain: GAGVSQSPSNKVTEKGKDVELRCDPISGHTALYWYRQSLGQGLEFLIYFQGNSAPDKSGLPSDRFSAERTGGSVSTLTIQRTQQEDSAVYLCASSPRDRSSSDTQYFGPGTRLTVL.

The V gene is TRBV5-1, the J gene TRBJ2-5. CDR1 SGHRS and CDR2 YFSETQ come from the germline V gene. The CDR3 consists of 14 residues. The CDR3 is CASRQDSNQETQYF.

This chain links TRBV5-1 with TRBJ1-2; there is no DNA to check the TCRdb D call of TRBD1. Germline values: CDR1 SGHRS, CDR2 YFSETQ. The CDR3 has 15 amino acids. The CDR3 loop reads CASSFARTGGYGYTF. Full variable domain (rest looked up from reference TRBV5-1 and TRBJ1-2): KAGVTQTPRYLIKTRGQQVTLSCSPISGHRSVSWYQQTPGQGLQFLFEYFSETQRNKGNFPGRFSGRQFSNSRSEMNVSTLELGDSALYLCASSFARTGGYGYTFGSGTRLTVV.

This chain uses TRBV7-2 with TRBJ2-7; there is no DNA to check the TCRdb D call of TRBD1. The V gene's germline CDR1 is SGHTA and CDR2 FQGNSA. This CDR3 is 13 amino acids long. The CDR3 spells CASRLTGDYEQYF.

CDR3 loop: CSVTVGASYEQYF. The chain combines TRBV29-1 with TRBJ2-7. CDR3 length equals 13 residues. Germline assignment: CDR1 SQVTM and CDR2 ANQGSEA.

This chain uses TRBV28 with TRBJ1-1. The CDR3 extends over 14 amino acids. Germline lookup yields CDR1 MDHEN and CDR2 SYDVKM. The CDR3 sequence is CASSQTAWNTEAFF.

The chain links TRBV27 to TRBJ2-7; TCRdb calls TRBD1, which cannot be checked without DNA. The CDR3 is 13 residues long. Looked up from germline, CDR1 is MNHEY and CDR2 is SMNVEV (reference sequence). This CDR3 reads CASSLLGQDEQYF.

This rearrangement joins TRBV12-3 or TRBV12-4 to TRBJ1-4; TCRdb picks TRBD1, but there is no DNA to check that call. The CDR3 covers 16 residues. The CDR3 sequence is CASSPIPTGLGEKLFF.

The chain links TRBV3-1 to TRBJ2-2; TCRdb selects TRBD2, and the lack of DNA leaves this call unchecked. Germline V gene lookup returns CDR1 LGHDT and CDR2 YNNKEL (reference sequence). The CDR3 sequence is 18 residues long. CDR3: CASSQAALAGVVTGELFF.

The V call is TRBV7-3, the J call TRBJ2-2; absent DNA, TCRdb's TRBD1 call cannot be checked. The CDR3 runs 17 residues. CDR1 SGHTA and CDR2 FQGTGA come from the germline V gene. CDR3 in amino acids: CASSPTPAGILTGELFF.

The chain links TRBV28 to TRBJ1-1; TCRdb names TRBD1, which stays unverified in the absence of DNA. Germline CDR1 MDHEN, CDR2 SYDVKM. This CDR3 has 13 residues. This chain's CDR3 is CASSFPRGLGAFF. Full variable domain (outside the CDR3, taken from reference TRBV28 and TRBJ1-1): DVKVTQSSRYLVKRTGEKVFLECVQDMDHENMFWYRQDPGLGLRLIYFSYDVKMKEKGDIPEGYSVSREKKERFSLILESASTNQTSMYLCASSFPRGLGAFFGQGTRLTVV.

The V and J genes are TRBV4-1 and TRBJ2-5; TCRdb returns TRBD1, unconfirmable since there is no DNA. This CDR3 region has 16 residues. In germline, CDR1 is MGHRA, CDR2 YSYEKL. The CDR3 sequence: CASSSGRRDRGETQYF.

The chain combines TRBV29-1 with TRBJ2-7; TCRdb calls TRBD2, which cannot be checked without DNA. Per the germline V gene, CDR1 is SQVTM and CDR2 is ANQGSEA. This CDR3 is built from 15 residues. CDR3 protein: CSVEDPSGGWREQYF.

The V call is TRBV29-1, the J call TRBJ1-1. This CDR3 has 12 amino acids. Germline loops: CDR1 SQVTM, CDR2 ANQGSEA. CDR3: CSVEVENTEAFF.